A selection of T cell receptor beta chains follows, all from one sample in a study of cytomegalovirus exposure and HLA in healthy donors. Clones were sequenced by immunoSEQ multiplex PCR, and TCRdb holds only the in-frame ones, with some missing. The table lists approximately 190,000 clones, roughly 74% of them singletons, with around 6% in the top ten. The source material was PBMCs. These TCRs come from a woman between 25 and 40 years old in good health and CMV-seropositive. Both conserved end residues are part of each CDR3. The order of the fields is D gene, J gene, clone size, V gene, CDR3 DNA, CDR3 protein. The D gene is left open where the match is weak. Some rows have no size entry. The others give once, few or many, or a class for an expanded clone.

D gene: .; J gene: TRBJ2-2; clone size: few; V gene: TRBV7-2; CDR3 DNA: TGTGCCAGCAGCTTAGTCTCAGGGGGGTGGACCGGGGAGCTGTTTTTT; CDR3 protein: CASSLVSGGWTGELFF
D gene: .; J gene: TRBJ2-7; clone size: .; V gene: TRBV2; CDR3 DNA: TGTGCCAGCAAAGGGACACACCCGGAGCAGTACTTC; CDR3 protein: CASKGTHPEQYF
D gene: TRBD1; J gene: TRBJ1-1; clone size: .; V gene: TRBV12-5; CDR3 DNA: TGTGCTAGTGGTTACGTCGGGACAGGGGATGAGGACACTGAAGCTTTCTTT; CDR3 protein: CASGYVGTGDEDTEAFF
D gene: .; J gene: TRBJ2-3; clone size: once; V gene: TRBV11-2; CDR3 DNA: TGTGCCAGCAGCCAAACAGGGACGGGGGGAGGTACGCAGTATTTT; CDR3 protein: CASSQTGTGGGTQYF
D gene: TRBD1; J gene: TRBJ1-1; clone size: .; V gene: TRBV5-1; CDR3 DNA: TGCGCCAGCAGCTTGGTGGGACAGCGTGAAGCTTTCTTT; CDR3 protein: CASSLVGQREAFF
D gene: .; J gene: TRBJ2-1; clone size: .; V gene: TRBV28; CDR3 DNA: TGTGCCAGCAGTACTCCTAGGGAGCAGTTCTTC; CDR3 protein: CASSTPREQFF
D gene: TRBD2; J gene: TRBJ2-7; clone size: .; V gene: TRBV6-1; CDR3 DNA: TGTGCCAGCAGTATGGTGGGGGGGAACGAGCAGTACTTC; CDR3 protein: CASSMVGGNEQYF
D gene: .; J gene: TRBJ2-5; clone size: .; V gene: TRBV4-3; CDR3 DNA: TGCGCCAGCAGCCAAGTGGGGCGGGAGACCCAGTACTTC; CDR3 protein: CASSQVGRETQYF
D gene: .; J gene: TRBJ1-6; clone size: once; V gene: TRBV9; CDR3 DNA: TGTGCCAGCAGCGCTCGTCTAACAGACTATAATTCACCCCTCCACTTT; CDR3 protein: CASSARLTDYNSPLHF
D gene: .; J gene: TRBJ2-7; clone size: once; V gene: TRBV27; CDR3 DNA: TGTGCCAGCAGTCCAATTTACTATGACGAGCAGTACTTC; CDR3 protein: CASSPIYYDEQYF
D gene: .; J gene: TRBJ1-1; clone size: few; V gene: TRBV4-1; CDR3 DNA: TGCGCCAGCGGGGGCGCTGAAGCTTTCTTT; CDR3 protein: CASGGAEAFF
D gene: TRBD2; J gene: TRBJ2-3; clone size: .; V gene: TRBV29-1; CDR3 DNA: TGCAGCTACCTAGCGGATGACACAGATACGCAGTATTTT; CDR3 protein: CSYLADDTDTQYF
D gene: TRBD2; J gene: TRBJ2-2; clone size: .; V gene: TRBV6-5; CDR3 DNA: TGTGCCAGCAGTTACCAGCGGGAGACCACCGGGGAGCTGTTTTTT; CDR3 protein: CASSYQRETTGELFF
D gene: .; J gene: TRBJ1-1; clone size: .; V gene: TRBV6-6; CDR3 DNA: TGTGCCAGCAGTTACTGGAGGAACACTGAAGCTTTCTTT; CDR3 protein: CASSYWRNTEAFF
D gene: .; J gene: TRBJ1-2; clone size: few; V gene: TRBV5-8; CDR3 DNA: TGTGCCAGCAGACAAGGCGGGCAGGCCTGGAACTATGGCTACACCTTC; CDR3 protein: CASRQGGQAWNYGYTF
D gene: .; J gene: TRBJ2-7; clone size: few; V gene: TRBV2; CDR3 DNA: TGTGCCAGCAGGGAGCACAATACCTACGAGCAGTACTTC; CDR3 protein: CASREHNTYEQYF
D gene: TRBD1; J gene: TRBJ1-5; clone size: .; V gene: TRBV9; CDR3 DNA: TGTGCCAGCAGCCCATCGACAGGGCGGCATCAGCCCCAGCATTTT; CDR3 protein: CASSPSTGRHQPQHF
D gene: TRBD2; J gene: TRBJ2-3; clone size: .; V gene: TRBV5-6; CDR3 DNA: TGTGCCAGCGGTCTAGCGGGAGGACAGGCAGATACGCAGTATTTT; CDR3 protein: CASGLAGGQADTQYF
D gene: .; J gene: TRBJ2-7; clone size: .; V gene: TRBV11-3; CDR3 DNA: TGTGCCAGCAGCCAGGGGACCAGCTACGAGCAGTACTTC; CDR3 protein: CASSQGTSYEQYF
D gene: .; J gene: TRBJ1-2; clone size: .; V gene: TRBV29-1; CDR3 DNA: TGCAGCGAACAGGGAAAAGGTAACTATGGCTACACCTTC; CDR3 protein: CSEQGKGNYGYTF
D gene: .; J gene: TRBJ2-7; clone size: .; V gene: TRBV5-6; CDR3 DNA: TGTGCCAGCAGCTTGAGGGAGAATTACGAGCAGTACTTC; CDR3 protein: CASSLRENYEQYF
D gene: .; J gene: TRBJ2-2; clone size: .; V gene: TRBV13; CDR3 DNA: TGTGCCAGCAGCTTTGACACTAACACCGGGGAGCTGTTTTTT; CDR3 protein: CASSFDTNTGELFF
D gene: .; J gene: TRBJ1-1; clone size: .; V gene: TRBV5-5; CDR3 DNA: TGTGCCAGCACCCAAATAGAGACTATTGAAGCTTTCTTT; CDR3 protein: CASTQIETIEAFF
D gene: .; J gene: TRBJ2-7; clone size: few; V gene: TRBV10-3; CDR3 DNA: TGTGCCATCGCCTCCGGGGGAACCTCCTACGAGCAGTACTTC; CDR3 protein: CAIASGGTSYEQYF
D gene: TRBD1; J gene: TRBJ1-1; clone size: .; V gene: TRBV5-1; CDR3 DNA: TGCGCCAGCAGCTTGACAGGGGTTGGGTACACTGAAGCTTTCTTT; CDR3 protein: CASSLTGVGYTEAFF
D gene: TRBD1; J gene: TRBJ1-6; clone size: .; V gene: TRBV11-2; CDR3 DNA: TGTGCCAGCAGCCCCAGGGGGTATGTGGATTCACCCCTCCACTTT; CDR3 protein: CASSPRGYVDSPLHF
D gene: .; J gene: TRBJ2-7; clone size: .; V gene: TRBV13; CDR3 DNA: TGTGCCAGCAGCTTGAGACAGGCGGAATTCACCTTCGAGCAGTACTTC; CDR3 protein: CASSLRQAEFTFEQYF
D gene: TRBD1; J gene: TRBJ2-1; clone size: .; V gene: TRBV5-6; CDR3 DNA: TGTGCCAGCAGCACCTACAGGGGGGAAGGGGTAGGCAATGAGCAGTTCTTC; CDR3 protein: CASSTYRGEGVGNEQFF
D gene: .; J gene: TRBJ1-4; clone size: .; V gene: TRBV2; CDR3 DNA: TGTGCCAGCAGTGAAGAGTGGATTATCGCGGCAACTAATGAAAAACTGTTTTTT; CDR3 protein: CASSEEWIIAATNEKLFF
D gene: .; J gene: TRBJ1-3; clone size: few; V gene: TRBV5-1; CDR3 DNA: TGCGCCAGCAGCTTTCTGAGCTCTGGAAACACCATATATTTT; CDR3 protein: CASSFLSSGNTIYF
D gene: TRBD1; J gene: TRBJ1-4; clone size: .; V gene: TRBV5-1; CDR3 DNA: TGCGCCAGCAGCTTGTACGTGACAGGGGCTTCAACTAATGAAAAACTGTTTTTT; CDR3 protein: CASSLYVTGASTNEKLFF
D gene: .; J gene: TRBJ1-1; clone size: .; V gene: TRBV11-2; CDR3 DNA: TGTGCCAGCAGCTTAGTTGGGCAGGGCGGTGAAGCTTTCTTT; CDR3 protein: CASSLVGQGGEAFF
D gene: .; J gene: TRBJ1-1; clone size: .; V gene: TRBV10-1; CDR3 DNA: TGCGCCAGCAGTGAGTCTGGACAGACTGAAGCTTTCTTT; CDR3 protein: CASSESGQTEAFF
D gene: TRBD1; J gene: TRBJ2-6; clone size: .; V gene: TRBV5-1; CDR3 DNA: TGCGCCAGCAGCTTGGACCCGAGGGGACAGGGGGCGCTTCCTGGGGCCAACGTCCTGACTTTC; CDR3 protein: CASSLDPRGQGALPGANVLTF
D gene: TRBD1; J gene: TRBJ2-7; clone size: .; V gene: TRBV14; CDR3 DNA: TGTGCCAGCAGCCGGCGGGACAGGGGACATCCTCCTCCCTACGAGCAGTACTTC; CDR3 protein: CASSRRDRGHPPPYEQYF
D gene: TRBD2; J gene: TRBJ2-1; clone size: .; V gene: TRBV11-2; CDR3 DNA: TGTGCCAGCAGCTTAAACGCGGGAGCCGACAATGAGCAGTTCTTC; CDR3 protein: CASSLNAGADNEQFF
D gene: TRBD2; J gene: TRBJ2-2; clone size: few; V gene: TRBV4-1; CDR3 DNA: TGTGCCAGCAGCAAGGGACTAGACACCGGGGAGCTGTTTTTT; CDR3 protein: CASSKGLDTGELFF
D gene: TRBD1; J gene: TRBJ2-7; clone size: .; V gene: TRBV9; CDR3 DNA: TGTGCCAGCAGCCCGGGACTGGGACAGGAGGCCGAATCAAGCTCCTACGAGCAGTACTTC; CDR3 protein: CASSPGLGQEAESSSYEQYF
D gene: TRBD2; J gene: TRBJ2-1; clone size: few; V gene: TRBV14; CDR3 DNA: TGTGCCAGCAGCCGCCGACTAGCGGGAGACAATGAGCAGTTCTTC; CDR3 protein: CASSRRLAGDNEQFF
D gene: .; J gene: TRBJ1-3; clone size: once; V gene: TRBV27; CDR3 DNA: TGTGCCAGCAGCCCTTTTCCCACGAGAAGTCCTGGAAACACCATATATTTT; CDR3 protein: CASSPFPTRSPGNTIYF
D gene: .; J gene: TRBJ2-3; clone size: .; V gene: TRBV29-1; CDR3 DNA: TGCAGCGTCATTTTACCCAAAGGGGCAGATACGCAGTATTTT; CDR3 protein: CSVILPKGADTQYF
D gene: .; J gene: TRBJ1-1; clone size: few; V gene: TRBV25-1; CDR3 DNA: TGTGCCAGCACAGGATTGTGGGGCGAGAACACTGAAGCTTTCTTT; CDR3 protein: CASTGLWGENTEAFF